These 19 T cell receptor beta chains were sequenced from one sample in a study of blood T cells in healthy people across ages. The second PCR ran roughly 7 to 12 cycles with a sample-barcoded 5' primer and J-beta primers. TCRdb reanalysed the 5' RACE reads using MiXCR and keeps one entry per CDR3 protein. The repertoire holds approximately 800,000 distinct CDR3 sequences, with roughly 25% as singletons. These data are also associated with another study on T cells of mothers and their children.

What was sequenced was blood. These receptors all stem from a boy aged 5-17 years in good health.

V usage is TRBV2 and J usage is TRBJ1-3; D uncertain. The CDR3 has 19 residues. CDR1 is SNHLY and CDR2 is FYNNEI in the germline V gene. Trimming took 6 bases from V and 4 from J, leaving 28 bases between them. Here the CDR3 reads CASSPLMGLQLFGGNTIYF. The DNA for the CDR3 is TGTGCCAGCAGCCCACTGATGGGTCTACAGCTTTTCGGAGGAAACACCATATATTTT.

This clonotype appeared many times. The chain employs TRBV2 and TRBJ2-5; 9 bases match TRBD2. Trimming removed 4 bases from V and 5 bases from J; junction bases left unmatched: 5. CDR1 is SNHLY, CDR2 FYNNEI, per germline. CDR3 length: 14 residues. The CDR3 DNA sequence: TGTGCCAGCAGTGGGCTAGCGGGGTTTGAGACCCAGTACTTC. This gives the protein CASSGLAGFETQYF.

Points on this clonotype: A read error may produce the germline difference seen at one junction end. The chain is built from TRBV20-1 and TRBJ2-7; TRBD2 matches 7 bases. The DNA end is more similar to TRBJ2-1, so the J call may be wrong. Germline V gives CDR1 DFQATT, CDR2 SNEGSKA (reference sequence). The CDR3 has 13 residues. Here the CDR3 reads CSAESGTHNGQFF. Here the CDR3 DNA reads TGCAGTGCGGAGAGCGGGACCCACAATGGGCAGTTCTTC.

The chain combines TRBV20-1 with TRBJ2-3; 7 nucleotides match TRBD2. Germline loops: CDR1 DFQATT, CDR2 SNEGSKA (reference sequence). V gave up 3 bases and J gave up 4 bases; unmatched junction bases: 4. The CDR3 contains 13 residues. In DNA form, the CDR3 reads TGCAGTGCTAGCCGGGGAGGGGCAGATACGCAGTATTTT. Encoded protein: CSASRGGADTQYF.

This chain uses TRBV20-1 with TRBJ1-2; 9 nucleotides agree with TRBD1. The CDR3 loop spans 15 amino acids. Germline V gives CDR1 DFQATT, CDR2 SNEGSKA (reference sequence). The V gene end was trimmed by 1 base and the J gene end by 4 bases; junction bases not matched to a gene: 7. DNA of the CDR3: TGCAGTGCTAGAGCCGTACAGGGGGCGGGCTATGGCTACACCTTC. Amino acid sequence: CSARAVQGAGYGYTF.

The chain couples TRBV20-1 to TRBJ1-3; D uncertain. The CDR3 is 12 amino acids. The germline gives CDR1 DFQATT, CDR2 SNEGSKA (reference sequence). Trimming took 6 bases from V and 7 from J, leaving 13 bases between them. As DNA, the CDR3 is TGCAGTGCCAGAACAGTATGGAACACCATATATTTT. Protein sequence: CSARTVWNTIYF.

This clonotype has a single count. CDR3 loop: CAIRKADPNTGELFF. The CDR3 DNA is TGTGCCATCAGGAAAGCAGATCCGAACACCGGGGAGCTGTTTTTT. The chain has TRBV10-3 and TRBJ2-2; D gene uncertain. Looked up from germline, CDR1 is ENHRY and CDR2 is SYGVKD. This CDR3 is built from 15 residues. V dropped 6 bases and J dropped 0 bases, with 11 bases sitting between them.

V gene TRBV7-9 combines with J gene TRBJ2-1; maybe TRBD2 (5 bases). With 4 bases removed from V and 7 bases from J, the gap between germline ends came to 20 bases. CDR3 length equals 16 residues. Germline lookup yields CDR1 SEHNR and CDR2 FQNEAQ (reference sequence). The CDR3 nucleotides read TGTGCCAGCAGCTCCCTGGAGGACCGGGATGTAAATGAGCAGTTCTTC. Translation: CASSSLEDRDVNEQFF.

The V call is TRBV6-5, the J call TRBJ2-5; TRBD2 might be the D (5 bases). The end of the DNA aligns better with TRBJ2-1, so the J call may be wrong. The CDR3 loop spans 11 amino acids. Germline V gene sequence: CDR1 MNHEY, CDR2 SVGAGI. The CDR3 DNA reads as TGTGCCAGCAGCCACAGCGGCGAGCAGTTCTTC. Translation gives CASSHSGEQFF.

The chain joins TRBV5-5 to TRBJ2-1; TRBD1 might be the D (5 bases). The better agreement between TRBJ2-7 and the DNA end casts doubt on the J call. The CDR3 totals 16 residues. Germline CDR1 reads SGHKS; CDR2 reads YYEKEE (reference sequence). The CDR3 nucleotides read TGTGCCAGCAGCTCTAGTCTGCAGGGCGTGGGCGACGAGCAGTACTTC. Translation gives CASSSSLQGVGDEQYF.

This clonotype has just a few counts. The V call is TRBV6-1, the J call TRBJ2-6; 8 positions agree with TRBD1. This CDR3 comprises 18 residues. The germline V gene has CDR1 MNHNS and CDR2 SASEGT. The V and J ends lost 1 base and 4 bases, in that order; junction bases with no gene match: 9. CDR3 coding DNA: TGTGCCAGCAGTGAAGGATGGACAGGGAAGGCCGGGGCCAACGTCCTGACTTTC. Its translation is CASSEGWTGKAGANVLTF.

The sample holds a few counts of this clonotype. The chain carries TRBV7-2 and TRBJ2-7; 7 nucleotides align to TRBD1. Per the germline V gene, CDR1 is SGHTA and CDR2 is FQGNSA. V lost 1 base and J lost 2; bases outside the gene matches: 11. This CDR3 is built from 17 residues. Written as DNA, the CDR3 is TGTGCCAGCAGCTTAGGGATAAGCGGACAGGTTCCCTACGAGCAGTACTTC. Residues: CASSLGISGQVPYEQYF.

This clonotype was seen a handful of times. The rearrangement links TRBV4-2 to TRBJ2-5, with a possible D match to TRBD2 (5 bases). Germline CDR1 LGHNA, CDR2 YNFKEQ. The CDR3 is 14 amino acids. Trimming cost V 1 base and J 3 bases, with 9 bases left between them. The CDR3 here is CASSQVVGEETQYF. The CDR3 coding sequence is TGTGCCAGCAGCCAAGTAGTGGGAGAAGAGACCCAGTACTTC.

The gene calls are TRBV7-3 and TRBJ2-1; the D is unclear. The CDR3 is 16 amino acids. Per the germline V gene, CDR1 is SGHTA and CDR2 is FQGTGA. The V end was cut by 5 bases, the J end by 5 bases, with 19 bases between. DNA of the CDR3: TGTGCCAGCAGCCCGCGGTCTCGTTTAATCGACAATGAGCAGTTCTTC. Protein product: CASSPRSRLIDNEQFF.

The rearrangement joins TRBV20-1 to TRBJ2-7; the match to TRBD1 covers 10 bases. The ends lost 1 base at V and 6 bases at J; junction bases unmatched: 9. From germline, CDR1 is DFQATT and CDR2 SNEGSKA (reference sequence). This CDR3 is built from 15 residues. The CDR3 DNA is TGCAGTGCTAGAGCCCTTTTGGGACAGGGGATCGAGCAGTACTTC. Amino acids: CSARALLGQGIEQYF.

This chain links TRBV15 with TRBJ1-5, with D possibly matching TRBD1 (5 bases). Germline V gene sequence: CDR1 LNHNV, CDR2 YYDKDF (reference sequence). Trimming pared 3 bases from V and 6 bases from J, leaving 24 bases between. This CDR3 has 18 residues. This chain's CDR3 is CATSRGDGVMAVSQPQHF. The CDR3 DNA reads as TGTGCCACCAGCAGGGGGGACGGGGTGATGGCGGTAAGTCAGCCCCAGCATTTT.

The chain employs TRBV28 and TRBJ1-4, with D unresolved. V shed 5 bases and J shed 8 bases, with 21 bases lying between them. The CDR3 length is 16 residues. Germline CDR1 and CDR2: MDHEN and SYDVKM. CDR3 in DNA: TGTGCCAGCAGTCCCATGGGGTCAGGAATAGGCGAAAAACTGTTTTTT. This translates into CASSPMGSGIGEKLFF.

There are a few counts of this clonotype. The chain combines TRBV6-5 with TRBJ2-5; possible D gene TRBD2, 5 bases. Judging by the DNA end, TRBJ2-1 fits better; the J call may be wrong. This CDR3 comprises 13 residues. Germline CDR1 and CDR2: MNHEY and SVGAGI. This chain's CDR3 is CASRRRENNEQFF. In nucleotides, the CDR3 is TGTGCCAGCAGGAGAAGGGAGAACAATGAGCAGTTCTTC.

This chain uses TRBV12-3 or TRBV12-4 with TRBJ1-5; D may be TRBD1 (6 bases). The CDR3 runs 16 residues. V lost 6 bases to trimming and J lost 4 bases, with 19 bases between them. The CDR3 region is CASSPQRDMENQPQHF. The DNA for the CDR3 is TGTGCCAGCAGCCCCCAAAGGGACATGGAGAATCAGCCCCAGCATTTT.